This is a list of T cell receptor beta chains from one sample in a study of Tregs in tolerant kidney transplant recipients. Repertoires were generated with immunoSEQ multiplex PCR, while TCRdb's copy carries only in-frame clones and drops some. The sample yields about 110,000 clones, about 90% seen once. This material consisted of CD4+ T cells from blood, taken before the transplant. The origin of the receptors is a human donor who received a combined kidney and bone marrow transplant. Both conserved end residues are part of each CDR3. A D gene is named only where the DNA matches it firmly. Clone size appears in some rows only: once, few, many, or a class for an expanded clone.

TRBJ1-1,NA,NA,TRBV5-1,TGCGCCAGCAGCTTCGACAGGATGAACACTGAAGCTTTCTTT,CASSFDRMNTEAFF
TRBJ1-2,NA,TRBD1,TRBV4-1,TGCGCCAGCAGCCAAGCTGATCGACAGGGTCGAGGCTATGGCTACACCTTC,CASSQADRQGRGYGYTF
TRBJ1-1,NA,NA,TRBV5-1,TGCGCCAGCAGCTTGGGACAGATGAACACTGAAGCTTTCTTT,CASSLGQMNTEAFF
TRBJ1-1,NA,TRBD1,TRBV5-1,TGCGCCAGCAGCTTGGTGGGACAGGGGAGCACTGAAGCTTTCTTT,CASSLVGQGSTEAFF
TRBJ2-3,few,NA,TRBV6-6,TGTGCCAGCAGTTACTCGAAAGGTGGAGGCACAGATACGCAGTATTTT,CASSYSKGGGTDTQYF
TRBJ2-1,NA,TRBD2,TRBV6-5,TGTGCAAGCAGGACTAGCGGGTACAATGAGCAGTTCTTC,CASRTSGYNEQFF
TRBJ2-3,NA,TRBD1,TRBV6-4,TGTGCCAGCAGTGAGGGACAGGGGGCAGATACGCAGTATTTT,CASSEGQGADTQYF
TRBJ2-3,NA,TRBD2,TRBV27,TGTGCCAGCAGTTTAGGGCTGGGACTAGCGGGGGCCACGGCCCCAGATACGCAGTATTTT,CASSLGLGLAGATAPDTQYF
TRBJ2-3,NA,NA,TRBV5-6,TGTGCCAGCAGCTCCGGACAGACCGTCGTGGATACGCAGTATTTT,CASSSGQTVVDTQYF
TRBJ2-1,NA,TRBD2,TRBV5-1,TGCGCCAGCAGCTCCCCACCCCTAGCGGCTGAGCAGTTCTTC,CASSSPPLAAEQFF
TRBJ2-6,few,TRBD1,TRBV14,TGTGCCAGCAGCCTCCGGGGACAGCTCTCTGGGGCCAACGTCCTGACTTTC,CASSLRGQLSGANVLTF
TRBJ2-3,NA,NA,TRBV5-1,TGCGCCAGCAGCTCGTTCTCCCTCGGGGATACGCAGTATTTT,CASSSFSLGDTQYF
TRBJ2-1,NA,TRBD2,TRBV7-9,TGTGCCAGCAGCCTTCCCGCTCGACTAGCGGGAGTGAGGAATGAGCAGTTCTTC,CASSLPARLAGVRNEQFF
TRBJ1-1,NA,NA,TRBV18,TGTGCCAGCTCACCAGGACAGAACACTGAAGCTTTCTTT,CASSPGQNTEAFF
TRBJ1-4,NA,TRBD1,TRBV7-2,TGTGCCAGCAGCTATTTGCCCGGGACAGTTAATGAAAAACTGTTTTTT,CASSYLPGTVNEKLFF
TRBJ1-2,NA,TRBD1,TRBV27,TGTGCCAGCAGTCTGACAGGGAACTATGGCTACACCTTC,CASSLTGNYGYTF
TRBJ2-1,NA,TRBD2,TRBV7-7,TGTGCCAGCAGCCAAAGCGGGGCGGGCTACAATGAGCAGTTCTTC,CASSQSGAGYNEQFF
TRBJ1-2,NA,TRBD1,TRBV19,TGTGCCAGTAGTATTGACAGGGACTATGGCTACACCTTC,CASSIDRDYGYTF
TRBJ2-7,once,NA,TRBV5-8,TGTGCCAGCAGCTTTAACATGCCCCTGCCCGAGCAGTACTTC,CASSFNMPLPEQYF
TRBJ1-1,NA,NA,TRBV29-1,TGCAGCGCGCGCGGGCATCTAAACACTGAAGCTTTCTTT,CSARGHLNTEAFF
TRBJ2-5,NA,TRBD2,TRBV28,TGTGCCAGCAGTCCTAGCGGGAGAGGAGAGACCCAGTACTTC,CASSPSGRGETQYF
TRBJ1-1,NA,TRBD1,TRBV5-1,TGCGCCAGCAGCTTGGAAGGGGGCAGGAACACTGAAGCTTTCTTT,CASSLEGGRNTEAFF
TRBJ2-6,NA,TRBD1,TRBV18,TGTGCCAGCTCTAAGCAGGGGGCCTCTGGGGCCAACGTCCTGACTTTC,CASSKQGASGANVLTF
TRBJ1-1,NA,TRBD1,TRBV11-2,TGTGCCAGCAGCACAGGGGCAACCACTGAAGCTTTCTTT,CASSTGATTEAFF
TRBJ2-2,NA,TRBD1,TRBV2,TGTGCCAGCCACCGGACAGGGGCGAGCACCGGGGAGCTGTTTTTT,CASHRTGASTGELFF
TRBJ2-3,NA,NA,TRBV7-6,TGTGCCAGCAGCTTAGGACAGGGAGGAGATACGCAGTATTTT,CASSLGQGGDTQYF
TRBJ1-2,NA,TRBD1,TRBV28,TGTGCCAGCAGTTTGAGGGGGCGGGCTAACTATGGCTACACCTTC,CASSLRGRANYGYTF
TRBJ2-1,once,TRBD2,TRBV30,TGTGCCTGGAGTACTAGCGGGATCTACAATGAGCAGTTCTTC,CAWSTSGIYNEQFF
TRBJ2-7,once,TRBD1,TRBV5-1,TGCGCCAGCAGCTTGGCCGGGACAGGAGCTTCCTACGAGCAGTACTTC,CASSLAGTGASYEQYF
TRBJ2-3,NA,NA,TRBV27,TGTGCCAGCAGTTTTGGCAGGGCCCCAGATACGCAGTATTTT,CASSFGRAPDTQYF
TRBJ1-2,few,NA,TRBV4-2,TGTGCCAGCAGCCAAGATCTGAGGGTGGAAGGCTACACCTTC,CASSQDLRVEGYTF
TRBJ2-7,NA,NA,TRBV6-5,TGTGCCAGCAGAGAACAGGCCTACGAGCAGTACTTC,CASREQAYEQYF
TRBJ2-7,once,NA,TRBV5-6,TGTGCCAGCAGCTTGGCCTGGGGCGCCTACGAGCAGTACTTC,CASSLAWGAYEQYF
TRBJ2-5,NA,NA,TRBV6-5,TGTGCCAGCAGTTCGGACATCCTCCAGACCCAGTACTTC,CASSSDILQTQYF
TRBJ2-7,NA,TRBD2,TRBV7-9,TGTGCCAGCAGCTACTACAGGCTAGCGGGACCCCTCCGTCCATCCGAGCAGTACTTC,CASSYYRLAGPLRPSEQYF
TRBJ2-3,NA,NA,TRBV28,TGTGCCAGCAGTTTAGCGGGCGGGGGCACAGATACGCAGTATTTT,CASSLAGGGTDTQYF
TRBJ1-4,NA,TRBD1,TRBV23-1,TGCGCCAGCAGTCCCCGGGACAGGGGGAAGGCAACTAATGAAAAACTGTTTTTT,CASSPRDRGKATNEKLFF
TRBJ1-3,NA,NA,TRBV18,TGTGCCAGCTCACCTGGGGGGTCCGGAAACACCATATATTTT,CASSPGGSGNTIYF
TRBJ2-1,NA,NA,TRBV6-5,TGTGCCAGCAGTTTAAACAATGAGCAGTTCTTC,CASSLNNEQFF
TRBJ2-5,NA,NA,TRBV7-2,TGTGCCAGCAGCTTAGCGGGAGGCTTTCAAGAGACCCAGTACTTC,CASSLAGGFQETQYF
TRBJ1-4,NA,NA,TRBV7-9,TGTGCCAGCAGCTCCTCAGGGGTGAAACTGTTTTTT,CASSSSGVKLFF
TRBJ1-4,NA,TRBD1,TRBV2,TGTGCCAGCATTGACAGGGGGTTAACTAATGAAAAACTGTTTTTT,CASIDRGLTNEKLFF
TRBJ1-2,few,NA,TRBV5-1,TGCGCCAGCAGCTTGTCAGGGGTCGACGGCTACACCTTC,CASSLSGVDGYTF
TRBJ2-3,NA,TRBD1,TRBV10-3,TGTGCCATCAGTGCTAGGGGACAGCAGTCCACAGATACGCAGTATTTT,CAISARGQQSTDTQYF
TRBJ2-7,NA,TRBD2,TRBV15,TGTGCCACCAGCCGAACTAGCGGTTCCTACGAGCAGTACTTC,CATSRTSGSYEQYF
TRBJ2-1,NA,NA,TRBV4-1,TGCGCCAGCAGTCTAGTCCGAGTGGGTAGCTCCTACAATGAGCAGTTCTTC,CASSLVRVGSSYNEQFF
TRBJ1-6,NA,NA,TRBV7-2,TGTGCCAGCAGCTCACTAACAGGGAAGGCGAGTTCACCCCTCCACTTT,CASSSLTGKASSPLHF
TRBJ2-1,NA,TRBD1,TRBV5-1,TGCGCCAGCAGTCCTGGGCCAGGGGGCTCTAATGAGCAGTTCTTC,CASSPGPGGSNEQFF
TRBJ2-1,NA,TRBD2,TRBV5-8,TGTGCCAGCAGCTTAAGCCCCACTAGCGGGAGTAGGTCCTACAATGAGCAGTTCTTC,CASSLSPTSGSRSYNEQFF
TRBJ1-1,NA,NA,TRBV28,TGTGCCAGCAGTTTATTGGGGGGGGCCGGGAAGACTGAAGCTTTCTTT,CASSLLGGAGKTEAFF